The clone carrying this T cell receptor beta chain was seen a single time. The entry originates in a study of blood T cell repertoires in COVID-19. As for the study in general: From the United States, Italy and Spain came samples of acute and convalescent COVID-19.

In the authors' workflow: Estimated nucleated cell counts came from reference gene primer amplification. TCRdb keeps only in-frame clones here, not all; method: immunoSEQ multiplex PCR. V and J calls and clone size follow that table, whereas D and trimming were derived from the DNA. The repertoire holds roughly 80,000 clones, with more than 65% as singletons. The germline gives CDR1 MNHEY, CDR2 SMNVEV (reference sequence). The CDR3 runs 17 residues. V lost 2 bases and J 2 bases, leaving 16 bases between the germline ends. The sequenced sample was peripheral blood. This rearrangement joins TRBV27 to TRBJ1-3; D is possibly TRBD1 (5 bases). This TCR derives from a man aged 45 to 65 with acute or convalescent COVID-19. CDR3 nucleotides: TGTGCCAGCAGTTTAGGTGGAGGGGTCGGGCCTGGAAACACCATATATTTT. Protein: CASSLGGGVGPGNTIYF.